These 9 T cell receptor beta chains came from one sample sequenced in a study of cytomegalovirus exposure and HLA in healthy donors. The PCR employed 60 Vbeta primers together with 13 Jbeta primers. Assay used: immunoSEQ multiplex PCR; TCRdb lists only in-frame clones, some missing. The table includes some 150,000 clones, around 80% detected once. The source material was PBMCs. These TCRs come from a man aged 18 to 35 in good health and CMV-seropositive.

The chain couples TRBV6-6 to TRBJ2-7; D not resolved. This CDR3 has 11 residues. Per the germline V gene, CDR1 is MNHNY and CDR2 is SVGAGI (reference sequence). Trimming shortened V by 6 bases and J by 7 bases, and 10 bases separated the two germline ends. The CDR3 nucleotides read TGTGCCAGCAGCCGTGACAAAGAGCAGTACTTC. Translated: CASSRDKEQYF.

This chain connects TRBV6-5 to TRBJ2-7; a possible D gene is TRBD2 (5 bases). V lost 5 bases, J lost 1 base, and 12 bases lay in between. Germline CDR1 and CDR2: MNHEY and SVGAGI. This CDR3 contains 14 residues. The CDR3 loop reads CASSLEAGSYEQYF. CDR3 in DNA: TGTGCCAGCAGTCTGGAGGCAGGATCCTACGAGCAGTACTTC.

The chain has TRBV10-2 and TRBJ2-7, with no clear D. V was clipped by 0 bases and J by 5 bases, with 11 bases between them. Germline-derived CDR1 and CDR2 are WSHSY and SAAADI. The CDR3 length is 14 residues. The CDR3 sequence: CASSESDTSNEQYF. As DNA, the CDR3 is TGCGCCAGCAGTGAGTCCGACACCTCTAACGAGCAGTACTTC.

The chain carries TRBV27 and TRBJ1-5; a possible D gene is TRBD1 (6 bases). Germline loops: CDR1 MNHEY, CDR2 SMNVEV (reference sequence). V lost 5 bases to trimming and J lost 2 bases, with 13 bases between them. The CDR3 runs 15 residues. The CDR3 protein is CASSLRTEGNQPQHF. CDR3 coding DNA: TGTGCCAGCAGTCTCCGGACAGAAGGCAATCAGCCCCAGCATTTT.

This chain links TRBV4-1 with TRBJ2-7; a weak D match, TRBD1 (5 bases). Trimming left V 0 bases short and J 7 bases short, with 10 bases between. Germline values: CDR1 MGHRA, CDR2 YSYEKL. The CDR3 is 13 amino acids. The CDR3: CASSQEYRQEQYF. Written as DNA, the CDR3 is TGCGCCAGCAGCCAAGAATACAGACAGGAGCAGTACTTC.

In nucleotides, the CDR3 is TGTGCCAGCAGTCCTCGACAGGGAACTAACTATGGCTACACCTTC. Its translation is CASSPRQGTNYGYTF. The J gene is TRBJ1-2, the V gene TRBV6-1; 7 nucleotides align to TRBD1. Trimming cost V 5 bases and J 0 bases; bases outside gene matches: 6. Germline-derived CDR1 and CDR2 are MNHNS and SASEGT. The CDR3 length is 15 residues.

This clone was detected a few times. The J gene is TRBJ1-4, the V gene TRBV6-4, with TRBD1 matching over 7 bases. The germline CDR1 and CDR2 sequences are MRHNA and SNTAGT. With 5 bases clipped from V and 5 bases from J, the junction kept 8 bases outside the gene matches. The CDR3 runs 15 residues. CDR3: CASSPETGTNEKLFF. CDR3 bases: TGTGCCAGCAGTCCTGAGACAGGGACAAATGAAAAACTGTTTTTT.

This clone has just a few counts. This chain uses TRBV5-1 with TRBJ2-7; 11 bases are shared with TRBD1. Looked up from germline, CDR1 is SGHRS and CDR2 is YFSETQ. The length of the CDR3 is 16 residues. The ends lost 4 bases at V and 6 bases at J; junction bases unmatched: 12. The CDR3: CASSPIRTGGSGEQYF. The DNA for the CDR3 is TGCGCCAGCAGCCCTATACGGACAGGGGGCTCGGGCGAGCAGTACTTC.

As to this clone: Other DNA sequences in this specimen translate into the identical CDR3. The DNA of the CDR3 is TGTGCCAGCAGTGACTCTACAGGGGGCAATCAGCCCCAGCATTTT. Amino acids: CASSDSTGGNQPQHF. The chain carries TRBV6-4 and TRBJ1-5; 7 positions match TRBD1. CDR1 and CDR2 from the germline V gene are MRHNA and SNTAGT. There are 15 residues in the CDR3. The V segment lost 0 bases and the J segment 2 bases; nucleotides outside the gene matches: 1.